The TCR beta chain described here comes from a study of cytomegalovirus exposure and HLA in healthy donors. Vbeta (60) and Jbeta (13) primers were used in the PCR. Method: immunoSEQ multiplex PCR; TCRdb's copy keeps in-frame clones and lacks some. The sample has under 170,000 clones, about 60% seen once. In germline, CDR1 is SEHNR, CDR2 FQNEAQ (reference sequence). V shed 5 bases and J 8 bases; nucleotides not matched to a gene: 10. The CDR3 length is 15 residues. The chain links TRBV7-9 to TRBJ2-1, with 9 bases aligning to TRBD2. The material sequenced was PBMCs. This TCR was recovered from a woman aged 55-69 years in good health and CMV-seropositive. CDR3 DNA: TGTGCCAGCAGCCTCGTGAGCGGGAGGACAGATGAGCAGTTCTTC. As protein: CASSLVSGRTDEQFF. Complete variable domain (other parts from reference TRBV7-9 and TRBJ2-1): DTGVSQNPRHKITKRGQNVTFRCDPISEHNRLYWYRQTLGQGPEFLTYFQNEAQLEKSRLLSDRFSAERPKGSFSTLEIQRTEQGDSAMYLCASSLVSGRTDEQFFGPGTRLTVL.